The entry that follows covers one T cell receptor (beta chain) sequence. This sample was included in a study of control samples from healthy donors and cancer patients. V was pared by 5 bases and J by 7 bases, with 14 bases between. The CDR3 totals 13 residues. The germline V gene encodes CDR1 MDHEN and CDR2 SYDVKM. Here immunoSEQ multiplex PCR was the method, and the copy in TCRdb shows in-frame clones only, minus some. The sample carries 100,000 to 150,000 clones, more than 85% recorded once. The sequencing input was blood. The sequence was obtained from a young man in good health. The rearrangement joins TRBV28 to TRBJ2-5, with D tentatively TRBD1 (5 bases). The CDR3 nucleotides read TGTGCCAGCAGTACGCCAGGGCTCGGGACCCAGTACTTC. Its protein is CASSTPGLGTQYF. The full variable domain, with the rest looked up from reference TRBV28 and TRBJ2-5, is DVKVTQSSRYLVKRTGEKVFLECVQDMDHENMFWYRQDPGLGLRLIYFSYDVKMKEKGDIPEGYSVSREKKERFSLILESASTNQTSMYLCASSTPGLGTQYFGPGTRLLVL.